One T cell receptor (beta chain) is described in this entry. TEMRA cells were FACS-enriched, and CD8+ and CD4+ T cells were isolated negatively. These data come from a study of CD8 T cells in Susac syndrome. Random hexamers were used to reverse transcribe 0.5 to 1 ug of RNA. TCRdb processed the immunoSEQ multiplex PCR reads anew with MiXCR; each CDR3 protein has one entry. The table records 180,000 or so distinct CDR3 sequences, 90% to 95% of them present only once. The V and J ends lost 5 bases and 10 bases, in that order; junction bases with no gene match: 6. The CDR3 extends over 12 amino acids. Germline CDR1 SGHTA, CDR2 FQGNSA.

The TCR was taken from a human donor in good health. V gene TRBV7-2 combines with J gene TRBJ1-2, with 8 bases identical to TRBD1. Material for sequencing was CD4+ T cells from PBMCs. CDR3 coding DNA: TGTGCCAGCAGCCCGGACAGGGAAGCCTACACCTTC. Translating gives CASSPDREAYTF.